This entry lists 11 T cell receptor beta chains sequenced from one sample in a study of T cells in Graves' hyperthyroidism and ophthalmopathy. Amplified TCR beta CDR3 regions came from RNA transcripts. First-round RT-PCR targeting the TCR CDR3 was performed with the HTBI primer set. TCRdb reanalysed the multiplex PCR reads using MiXCR and keeps one entry per CDR3 protein. The data hold roughly 380,000 distinct CDR3 sequences, with about 13% observed a single time. Source material: blood. These receptors all stem from a man aged 25 to 45 with Graves' hyperthyroidism that later progressed to Graves' ophthalmopathy.

The chain has TRBV30 and TRBJ2-7; D possibly uses TRBD1 or TRBD2 (6 bases each). Germline V gives CDR1 GTSNPN, CDR2 SVGIG (reference sequence). There are 14 residues in the CDR3. V was clipped by 1 base and J by 0 bases, with 10 bases between them. For the CDR3, the DNA is TGTGCCTGGAGTGCTAGGGGGGCCTCCTACGAGCAGTACTTC. Encoded protein: CAWSARGASYEQYF.

The chain carries TRBV4-1 and TRBJ1-1; no clear D gene. The germline V and J ends were trimmed by 3 bases and 0 bases, with 8 bases remaining between them. The CDR3 extends over 14 amino acids. The germline gives CDR1 MGHRA, CDR2 YSYEKL. For the CDR3, the DNA is TGCGCCAGCAGCCAGAGGGAGCTGAACACTGAAGCTTTCTTT. Its translation: CASSQRELNTEAFF.

This clonotype was picked up a small number of times. The J gene is TRBJ2-7, the V gene TRBV5-1; D unresolved. Per the germline V gene, CDR1 is SGHRS and CDR2 is YFSETQ. CDR3 size: 14 residues. Trimming cost V 0 bases and J 2 bases, with 9 bases left between them. CDR3: CASSLEASPYEQYF. The CDR3 DNA reads TGCGCCAGCAGCTTGGAGGCTTCCCCCTACGAGCAGTACTTC.

The V gene is TRBV5-1, the J gene TRBJ2-7, with 12 positions matching TRBD2. The trim removed 3 bases at V and 0 bases at J, leaving 7 bases unmatched. Germline lookup yields CDR1 SGHRS and CDR2 YFSETQ. There are 17 residues in the CDR3. DNA of the CDR3: TGCGCCAGCAGCTCGTGGACTAGCGGGGTTAGCTCCTACGAGCAGTACTTC. Protein: CASSSWTSGVSSYEQYF.

The J gene is TRBJ2-1, the V gene TRBV28, with 12 bases aligning to TRBD1. The germline V gene has CDR1 MDHEN and CDR2 SYDVKM. CDR3 size: 12 residues. V trimming: 4 bases; J trimming: 15 bases; junction bases outside the gene matches: 4. The CDR3 spells CASSSPGQGAFF. CDR3 sequence (DNA): TGTGCCAGCAGTTCCCCGGGACAGGGGGCGTTCTTC.

This chain connects TRBV3-1 to TRBJ2-2; 8 positions match TRBD2. The CDR3 totals 15 residues. V was pared by 6 bases and J by 5 bases, with 8 bases of the junction left unmatched. CDR1 and CDR2 (germline): LGHDT, YNNKEL (reference sequence). CDR3 region: CASRLSGAGTGELFF. CDR3 DNA: TGTGCCAGCAGGCTTAGCGGGGCAGGTACCGGGGAGCTGTTTTTT.

This clonotype was seen repeatedly, ten times or more. CDR3 nucleotide sequence: TGTGCCAGCAGTGAGAACGGGGGAAACACAGATACGCAGTATTTT. Amino acids: CASSENGGNTDTQYF. This chain connects TRBV6-4 to TRBJ2-3; possible D gene TRBD2, 6 bases. Germline V gene sequence: CDR1 MRHNA, CDR2 SNTAGT. CDR3 length equals 15 residues. With 3 bases removed from V and 2 bases from J, the gap between germline ends came to 12 bases.

This clonotype was seen at least ten times. The chain employs TRBV13 and TRBJ1-2; possible D gene TRBD1, 5 bases. CDR1 PRHDT and CDR2 FYEKMQ come from the germline V gene (reference sequence). Trimming removed 5 bases from V and 1 base from J, with 17 bases in between. The CDR3 has 16 residues. The CDR3 here is CASSKGTELLNYGYTF. The CDR3 DNA follows: TGTGCCAGCAGCAAAGGGACGGAACTACTTAACTATGGCTACACCTTC. Full variable domain (remainder filled in from reference TRBV13 and TRBJ1-2): AAGVIQSPRHLIKEKRETATLKCYPIPRHDTVYWYQQGPGQDPQFLISFYEKMQSDKGSIPDRFSAQQFSDYHSELNMSSLELGDSALYFCASSKGTELLNYGYTFGSGTRLTVV.

This clonotype has only a few counts. The chain combines TRBV11-3 with TRBJ2-3, with 7 positions matching TRBD1. Germline CDR1 reads SGHNT; CDR2 reads YENEEA. V lost 5 bases to trimming and J lost 1 base; unmatched junction nucleotides: 18. The CDR3 contains 19 residues. CDR3 region: CASSKDEYWAGGGTDTQYF. The DNA of the CDR3 is TGTGCCAGCAGCAAAGACGAGTACTGGGCAGGGGGTGGCACAGATACGCAGTATTTT.

Comments on this clonotype: A much larger clonotype is one base distant, so this may be a read error. The chain couples TRBV11-1 to TRBJ2-7, with TRBD1 matching 7 bases. Germline CDR1 reads SGHAT; CDR2 reads FQDESV (reference sequence). The CDR3 is 13 residues long. The CDR3 protein is CASSLAGGYEQHF. The CDR3 nucleotides read TGTGCCAGCAGCTTAGCAGGGGGCTACGAGCAGCACTTC.

There are a few counts of this clonotype. The rearrangement uses TRBV28 and TRBJ1-2; D gene uncertain. Germline assignment: CDR1 MDHEN and CDR2 SYDVKM. The V gene lost 3 bases and the J gene lost 2 bases, with 10 bases spanning the gap. The CDR3 contains 14 residues. DNA for the CDR3: TGTGCCAGCAGTTTTAGCGTCGGAAACTATGGCTACACCTTC. Translation gives CASSFSVGNYGYTF.